This T cell receptor beta chain is drawn from a study of T cells in Graves' hyperthyroidism and ophthalmopathy. Researchers took RNA transcripts and amplified the TCR beta CDR3 regions from them. First-round RT-PCR of the TCR CDR3 relied on the HTBI primer set. TCRdb recomputed calls from the multiplex PCR reads with MiXCR, one row per CDR3 protein. Altogether about 360,000 distinct CDR3 sequences are present, 13% being singletons, with the ten largest covering 9.2%. Trimming shortened V by 7 bases and J by 1 base, and 10 bases separated the two germline ends. CDR1 and CDR2 (germline): MNHNS, SASEGT. The CDR3 sequence is 14 residues long. With regard to this clonotype: The target antigen is unknown.

Study results and limitations: The model foresaw ophthalmopathy a median roughly 6.3 months prior to onset.

Graves' hyperthyroidism was deemed stable given no ophthalmopathy progression within 18 months. Researchers barred patients who had uncontrolled infection, other autoimmune disease, pregnancy or lactation. The sample taken for sequencing was blood. V and J are TRBV6-1 and TRBJ2-2; D may be TRBD1 (6 bases). This receptor was taken from a woman between 18 and 30 years old with Graves' hyperthyroidism. In DNA, the CDR3 is TGTGCCAGCACAGGGGCCCTGAACACCGGGGAGCTGTTTTTT. Translated: CASTGALNTGELFF.